What follows describes a single T cell receptor (beta chain). The table lists this clone with a few counts. Its antigen is currently not known. Nothing much larger sits one base from this clone, and base qualities are not available. This specimen comes from a study of blood T cell repertoires in COVID-19 (TCRdb year 2020). With respect to the entire study: Collaborator samples came from the United States, Italy and Spain and covered acute and convalescent phases of COVID-19. The material from the prospective study consisted of cDNA or gDNA derived from T cells, B-cell-depleted T cells, or PBMCs. Deeply sampled blood TCRbeta repertoires from subjects exposed to, actively infected with, or recovered from COVID-19 were included in the dataset. The repertoires were released in a freely available public database intended as a resource for research on the immune response to SARS-CoV-2. The samples were drawn from two sources: the first 160 participants of the ongoing ImmuneRACE study, and some 1,300 subjects contributed by 6 global collaborators. A de-identified subject ID, COVID-19 status, age in years and sex were almost always included in the sample metadata. Where HLA class I and class II types were available, the types were taken from metadata supplied by the sample provider, not from assay-based typing.

TCRbeta CDR3 regions were amplified from genomic DNA using the immunoSEQ Assay, a bias-controlled multiplex PCR. The paper's processing steps were these. The number of nucleated cells in each sample was estimated by amplification of reference gene primers within the assay. To quantify the absolute abundance of each unique TCRbeta CDR3 rearrangement, sequence reads were collapsed and filtered. For each sample, productive Simpson clonality was calculated as the square root of Simpson's diversity index across productive rearrangements. TCRdb took this table from immuneACCESS and kept in-frame rearrangements with V and J called. Such tables lack part of the clones; where checked against another copy, unresolved V genes explain under half of the gap, and the rest is unexplained. The DNA was the basis for D and trimming; V, J and clone size are from that table. The sample profile shows 90,000 to 100,000 clones; 84% of them were found once. The top ten clonotypes cover roughly 6.3% of the sample.

Paper-wide results and their limitations: How much clinical and demographic metadata was included differed by source and by participant, and the metadata was provided uncurated.

Each collaborating institution followed its own protocols to collect whole blood in K2EDTA tubes. For TCRbeta analysis, collaborators shipped samples in one of three forms: frozen whole blood, isolated PBMCs, or DNA extracted from either of those sample types. V trim: 0 bases; J trim: 4 bases; unmatched bases: 2. The CDR3 runs 14 residues from the cysteine to the phenylalanine. Of all the DNA, just the CDR3 is kept, 42 bases in frame from base 1. Looking up the germline V gene (reference sequence) yields CDR1 SGHKS and CDR2 YYEKEE. Here the chain combines TRBV5-5 and TRBJ1-1; TRBD1 lines up with 8 middle nucleotides. The sample was peripheral blood. The clonotype was recovered from a man in his fifties or sixties with acute or convalescent COVID-19. CDR3 reads: CASSLGQGRTEAFF. At the DNA level, the sequence is TGTGCCAGCAGCTTGGGACAGGGGCGCACTGAAGCTTTCTTT.